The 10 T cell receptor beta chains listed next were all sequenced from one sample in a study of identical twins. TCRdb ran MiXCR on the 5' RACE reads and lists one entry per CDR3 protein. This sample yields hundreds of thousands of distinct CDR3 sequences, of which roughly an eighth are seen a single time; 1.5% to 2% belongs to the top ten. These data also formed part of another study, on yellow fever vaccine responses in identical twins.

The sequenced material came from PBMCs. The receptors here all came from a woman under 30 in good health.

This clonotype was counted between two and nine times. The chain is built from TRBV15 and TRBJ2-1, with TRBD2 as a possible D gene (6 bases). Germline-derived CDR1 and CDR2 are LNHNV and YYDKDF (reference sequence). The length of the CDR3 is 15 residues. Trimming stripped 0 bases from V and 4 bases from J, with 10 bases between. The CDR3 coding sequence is TGTGCCACCAGCAGAGATCGCCTAGCGTACAATGAGCAGTTCTTC. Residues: CATSRDRLAYNEQFF. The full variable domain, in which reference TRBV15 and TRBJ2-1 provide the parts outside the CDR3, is DAMVIQNPRYQVTQFGKPVTLSCSQTLNHNVMYWYQQKSSQAPKLLFHYYDKDFNNEADTPDNFQSRRPNTSFCFLDIRSPGLGDTAMYLCATSRDRLAYNEQFFGPGTRLTVL.

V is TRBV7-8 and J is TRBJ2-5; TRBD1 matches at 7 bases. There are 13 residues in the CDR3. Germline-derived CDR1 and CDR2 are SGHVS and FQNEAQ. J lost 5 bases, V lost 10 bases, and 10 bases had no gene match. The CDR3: CATKTGIWETQYF. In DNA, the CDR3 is TGTGCCACCAAGACAGGGATTTGGGAGACCCAGTACTTC.

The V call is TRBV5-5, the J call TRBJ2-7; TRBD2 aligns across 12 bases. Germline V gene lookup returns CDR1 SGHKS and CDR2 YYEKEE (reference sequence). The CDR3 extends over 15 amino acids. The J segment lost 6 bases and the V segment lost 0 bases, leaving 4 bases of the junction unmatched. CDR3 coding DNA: TGTGCCAGCAGCTTGGGACTAGCGGGGGACCCCGAGCAGTACGTC. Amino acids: CASSLGLAGDPEQYV.

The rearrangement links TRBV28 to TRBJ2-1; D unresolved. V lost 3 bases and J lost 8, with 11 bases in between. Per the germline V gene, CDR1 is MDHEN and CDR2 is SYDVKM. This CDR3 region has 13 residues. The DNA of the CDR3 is TGTGCCAGCAGTTTGAGCGACTGGGATGAGCAGTTCTTC. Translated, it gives CASSLSDWDEQFF.

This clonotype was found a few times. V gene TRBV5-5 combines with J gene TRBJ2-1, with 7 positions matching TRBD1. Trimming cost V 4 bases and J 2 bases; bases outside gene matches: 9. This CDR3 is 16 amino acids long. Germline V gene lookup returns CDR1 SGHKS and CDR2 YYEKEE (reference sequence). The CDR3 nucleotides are TGTGCCAGCAGCCTGACAGGGCCAGCCCCCTACAATGAGCAGTTCTTC. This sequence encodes CASSLTGPAPYNEQFF. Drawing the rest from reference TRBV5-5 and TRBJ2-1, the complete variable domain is DAGVTQSPTHLIKTRGQQVTLRCSPISGHKSVSWYQQVLGQGPQFIFQYYEKEERGRGNFPDRFSARQFPNYSSELNVNALLLGDSALYLCASSLTGPAPYNEQFFGPGTRLTVL.

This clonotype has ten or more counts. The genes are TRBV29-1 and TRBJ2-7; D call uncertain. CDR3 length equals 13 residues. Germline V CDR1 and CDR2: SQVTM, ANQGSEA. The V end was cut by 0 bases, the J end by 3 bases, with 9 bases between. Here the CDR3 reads CSVEERPGYEQYF. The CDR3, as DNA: TGCAGCGTTGAAGAGCGCCCAGGCTACGAGCAGTACTTC.

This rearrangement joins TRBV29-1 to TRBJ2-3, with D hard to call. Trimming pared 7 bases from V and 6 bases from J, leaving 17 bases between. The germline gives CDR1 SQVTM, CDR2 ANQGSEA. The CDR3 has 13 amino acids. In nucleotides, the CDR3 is TGCAGCGCCCCCCTTAGTCCAGGCGATACGCAGTATTTT. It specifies CSAPLSPGDTQYF.

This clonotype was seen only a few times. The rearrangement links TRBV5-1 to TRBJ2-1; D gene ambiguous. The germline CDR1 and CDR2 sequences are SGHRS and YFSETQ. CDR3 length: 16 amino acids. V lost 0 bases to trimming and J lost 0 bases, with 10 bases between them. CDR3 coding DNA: TGCGCCAGCAGCTTGGAGCCAGGCGGCTCCTACAATGAGCAGTTCTTC. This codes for CASSLEPGGSYNEQFF.

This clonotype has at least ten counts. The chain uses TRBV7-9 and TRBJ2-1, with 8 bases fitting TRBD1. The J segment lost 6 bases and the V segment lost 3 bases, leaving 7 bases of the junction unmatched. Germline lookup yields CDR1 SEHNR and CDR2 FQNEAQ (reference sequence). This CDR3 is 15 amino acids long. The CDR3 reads CASSFGQGFTNEQFF. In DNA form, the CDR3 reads TGTGCCAGCAGCTTTGGACAGGGTTTCACCAATGAGCAGTTCTTC.

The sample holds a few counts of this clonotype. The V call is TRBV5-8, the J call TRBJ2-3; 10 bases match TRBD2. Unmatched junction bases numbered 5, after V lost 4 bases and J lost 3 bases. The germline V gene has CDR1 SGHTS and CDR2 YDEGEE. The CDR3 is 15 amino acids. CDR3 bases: TGTGCCAGCAGCCGGCAACTAGCGGGAACAGATACGCAGTATTTT. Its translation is CASSRQLAGTDTQYF.